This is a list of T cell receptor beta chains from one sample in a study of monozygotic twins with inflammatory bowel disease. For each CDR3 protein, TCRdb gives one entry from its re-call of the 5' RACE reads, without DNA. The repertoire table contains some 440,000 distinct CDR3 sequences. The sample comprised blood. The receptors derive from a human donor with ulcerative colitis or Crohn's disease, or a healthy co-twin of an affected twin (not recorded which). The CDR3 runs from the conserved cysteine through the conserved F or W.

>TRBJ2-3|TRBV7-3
CASSLTPISTDTQYF
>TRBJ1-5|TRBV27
CASSFGGASANQPQHF
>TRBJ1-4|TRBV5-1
CASSLFGNPGEKLFF
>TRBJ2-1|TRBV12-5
CACTSGGPEQFF
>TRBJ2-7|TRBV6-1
CAREGAIAGGLYEQYF
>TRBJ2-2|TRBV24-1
CATSDFAGSRTGELFF
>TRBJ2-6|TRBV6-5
CASSYLYGGPGANVLTF
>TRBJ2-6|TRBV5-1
CASSAPTGTGVSGANVLTF
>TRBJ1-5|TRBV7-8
CASSFHFGGGSNQPQHF
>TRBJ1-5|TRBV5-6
CPSSLGVGNQPQHF
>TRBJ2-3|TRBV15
CATSTRDSTDTQYF
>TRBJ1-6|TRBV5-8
CASRPDGPGVNNSPLHF
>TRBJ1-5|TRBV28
CASKVGPSNQPQHF
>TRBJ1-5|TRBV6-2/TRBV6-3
CASSYASSFPRPQHF
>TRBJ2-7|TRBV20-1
CSALVQGYYEQYF
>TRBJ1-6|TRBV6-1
CASSDHNYYNSPLHF
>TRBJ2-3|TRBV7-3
CASSFGSGVTDTQYF
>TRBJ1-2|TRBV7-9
CASSAATGNNYGYTF
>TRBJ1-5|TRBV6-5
CASNQGQVKGQPQHF
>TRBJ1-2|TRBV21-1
CASRTGNYGYTF
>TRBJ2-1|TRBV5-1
CASSLERPYNEQFF
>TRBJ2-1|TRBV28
CASSFTGVAYNEQFF
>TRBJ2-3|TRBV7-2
CASSLALLAGLTDTQYF